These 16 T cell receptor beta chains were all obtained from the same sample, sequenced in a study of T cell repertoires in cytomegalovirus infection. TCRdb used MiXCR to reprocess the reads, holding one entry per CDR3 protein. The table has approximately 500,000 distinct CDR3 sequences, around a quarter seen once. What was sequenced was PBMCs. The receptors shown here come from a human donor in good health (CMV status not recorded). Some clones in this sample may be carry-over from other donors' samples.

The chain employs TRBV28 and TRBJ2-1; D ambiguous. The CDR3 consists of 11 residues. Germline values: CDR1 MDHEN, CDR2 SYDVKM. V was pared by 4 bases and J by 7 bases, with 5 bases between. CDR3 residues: CASSSFNEQFF. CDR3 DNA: TGTGCCAGCAGTTCCTTTAATGAGCAGTTCTTC.

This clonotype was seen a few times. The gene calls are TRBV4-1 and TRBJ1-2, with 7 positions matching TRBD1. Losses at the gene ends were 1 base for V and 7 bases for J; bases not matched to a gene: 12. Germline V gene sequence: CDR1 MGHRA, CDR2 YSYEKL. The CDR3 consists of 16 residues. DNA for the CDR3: TGCGCCAGCAGCCAAGCAGGGACAGCTGTCTGGATTGGCTACACCTTC. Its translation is CASSQAGTAVWIGYTF.

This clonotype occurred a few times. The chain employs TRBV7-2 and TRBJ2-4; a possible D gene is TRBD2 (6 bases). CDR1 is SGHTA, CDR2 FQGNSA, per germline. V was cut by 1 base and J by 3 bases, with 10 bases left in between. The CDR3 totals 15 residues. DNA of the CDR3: TGTGCCAGCAGCTTAGAGGTTAGCGGCAAAAACATTCAGTACTTC. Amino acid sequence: CASSLEVSGKNIQYF.

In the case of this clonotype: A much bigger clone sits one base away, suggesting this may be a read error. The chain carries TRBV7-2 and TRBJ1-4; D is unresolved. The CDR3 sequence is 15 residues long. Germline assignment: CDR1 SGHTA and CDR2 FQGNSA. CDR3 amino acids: CASSLGAPANGKLFF. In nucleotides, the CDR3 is TGTGCCAGCAGCTTAGGGGCCCCAGCTAATGGAAAACTGTTTTTT.

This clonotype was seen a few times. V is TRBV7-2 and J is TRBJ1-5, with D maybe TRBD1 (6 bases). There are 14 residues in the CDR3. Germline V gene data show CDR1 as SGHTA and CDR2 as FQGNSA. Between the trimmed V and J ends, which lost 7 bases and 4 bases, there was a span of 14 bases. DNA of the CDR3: TGTGCCAGCACCCCTGGGGGCTGGAATCAGCCCCAGCATTTT. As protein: CASTPGGWNQPQHF. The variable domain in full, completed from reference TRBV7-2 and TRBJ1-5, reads GAGVSQSPSNKVTEKGKDVELRCDPISGHTALYWYRQSLGQGLEFLIYFQGNSAPDKSGLPSDRFSAERTGGSVSTLTIQRTQQEDSAVYLCASTPGGWNQPQHFGDGTRLSIL.

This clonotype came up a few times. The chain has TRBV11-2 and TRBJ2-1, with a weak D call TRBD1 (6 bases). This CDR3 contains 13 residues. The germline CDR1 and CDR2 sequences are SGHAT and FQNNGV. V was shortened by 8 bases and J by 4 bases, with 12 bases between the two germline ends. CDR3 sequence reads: CASGVDRYNEQFF. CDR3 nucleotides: TGTGCCAGCGGGGTGGACAGATACAATGAGCAGTTCTTC.

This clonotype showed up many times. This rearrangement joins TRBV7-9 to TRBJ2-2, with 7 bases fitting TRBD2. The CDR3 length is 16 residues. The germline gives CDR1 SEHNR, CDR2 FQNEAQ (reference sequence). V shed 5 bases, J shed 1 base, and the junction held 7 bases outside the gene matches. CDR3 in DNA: TGTGCCAGCAGCCAAAGCGGGAAGGGGAACACCGGGGAGCTGTTTTTT. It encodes CASSQSGKGNTGELFF.

In DNA, the CDR3 is TGTGCCAGCAGCCCGGGACTAGCGGAGTCCTACGAGCAGTACGTC. The encoded protein is CASSPGLAESYEQYV. The rearrangement joins TRBV6-6 to TRBJ2-7, with 11 bases identical to TRBD2. Germline CDR1 reads MNHNY; CDR2 reads SVGAGI (reference sequence). This CDR3 is built from 15 residues. The trim removed 6 bases at V and 1 base at J, leaving 5 bases unmatched.

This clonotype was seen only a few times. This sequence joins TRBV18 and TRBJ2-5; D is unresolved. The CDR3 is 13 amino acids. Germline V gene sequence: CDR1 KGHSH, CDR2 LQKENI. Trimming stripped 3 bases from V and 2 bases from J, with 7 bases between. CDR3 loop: CASSPIWQETQYF. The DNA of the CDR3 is TGTGCCAGCTCACCGATCTGGCAAGAGACCCAGTACTTC.

CDR3 residues: CASSLVVSSGNTIYF. The CDR3 DNA reads TGTGCCAGCAGCTTAGTTGTCAGCTCTGGAAACACCATATATTTT. This chain links TRBV7-9 with TRBJ1-3; D ambiguous. The CDR3 spans 15 residues. The V and J ends lost 1 base and 0 bases respectively, with 7 bases between them. Germline CDR1 and CDR2: SEHNR and FQNEAQ (reference sequence).

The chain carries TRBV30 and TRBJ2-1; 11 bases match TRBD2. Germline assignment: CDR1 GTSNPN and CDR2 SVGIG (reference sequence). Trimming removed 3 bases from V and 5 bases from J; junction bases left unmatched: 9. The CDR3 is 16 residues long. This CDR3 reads CAWRRPGLAGNNEQFF. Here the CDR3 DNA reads TGTGCCTGGAGGAGACCCGGACTAGCGGGTAACAATGAGCAGTTCTTC.

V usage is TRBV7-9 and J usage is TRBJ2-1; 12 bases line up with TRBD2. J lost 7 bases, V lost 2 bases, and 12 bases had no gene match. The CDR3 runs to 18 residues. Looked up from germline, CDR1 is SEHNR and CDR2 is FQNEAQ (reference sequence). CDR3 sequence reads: CASSLPLLTSGRINEQFF. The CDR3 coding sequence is TGTGCCAGCAGCTTACCCCTCTTAACTAGCGGGAGGATTAATGAGCAGTTCTTC. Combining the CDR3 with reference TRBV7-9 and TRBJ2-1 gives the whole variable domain DTGVSQNPRHKITKRGQNVTFRCDPISEHNRLYWYRQTLGQGPEFLTYFQNEAQLEKSRLLSDRFSAERPKGSFSTLEIQRTEQGDSAMYLCASSLPLLTSGRINEQFFGPGTRLTVL.

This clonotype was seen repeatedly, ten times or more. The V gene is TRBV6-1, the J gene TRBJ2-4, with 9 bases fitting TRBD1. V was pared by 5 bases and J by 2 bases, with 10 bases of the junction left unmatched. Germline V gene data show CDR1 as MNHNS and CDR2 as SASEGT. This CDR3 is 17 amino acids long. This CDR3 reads CASSTMDRGGTKNIQYF. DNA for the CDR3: TGTGCCAGCAGTACGATGGACAGGGGAGGAACCAAAAACATTCAGTACTTC.

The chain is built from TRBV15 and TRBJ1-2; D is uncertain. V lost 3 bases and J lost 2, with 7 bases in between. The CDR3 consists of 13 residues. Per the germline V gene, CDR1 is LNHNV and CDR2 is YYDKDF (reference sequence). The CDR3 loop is CATSRAENYGYTF. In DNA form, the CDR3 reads TGTGCCACCAGCAGGGCAGAAAACTATGGCTACACCTTC.

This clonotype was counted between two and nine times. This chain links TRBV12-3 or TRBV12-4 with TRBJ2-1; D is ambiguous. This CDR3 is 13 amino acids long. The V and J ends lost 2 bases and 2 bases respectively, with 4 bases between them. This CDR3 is CASSLWTYNEQFF. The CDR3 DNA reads TGTGCCAGCAGTTTATGGACCTACAATGAGCAGTTCTTC.

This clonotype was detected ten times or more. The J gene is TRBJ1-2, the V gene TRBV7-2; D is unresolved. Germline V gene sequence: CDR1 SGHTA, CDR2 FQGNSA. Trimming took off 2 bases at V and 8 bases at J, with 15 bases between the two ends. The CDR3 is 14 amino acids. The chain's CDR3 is CASSLMVIGGGYTF. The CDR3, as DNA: TGTGCCAGCAGCTTAATGGTAATCGGAGGCGGCTACACCTTC.